Each of the 13 T cell receptor beta chains below was sequenced from the same sample in a study of T cell clonality in common variable immunodeficiency (dated by TCRdb to the mid-2010s). Broader findings and caveats from the paper: Reportedly, TCRbeta sequences from CVID had fewer deletions and N-nucleotide insertions, and highly modified clones with 13 or more V deletions were absent from CVID.

Library generation was performed with the immunoSEQ multiplex PCR assay. The source is immuneACCESS, and TCRdb retained only in-frame sequences with V and J called. Part of the clones is not carried over; for the studies checked, unresolved V genes explain less than half of this, and the remainder is unexplained. The table puts about 20,000 clones in this sample, none counted just once. The ten largest account for 2% to 3% of the sample. These TCRs' antigens remain unknown. The specimen was peripheral blood mononuclear cells. Every receptor here comes from a human donor with common variable immunodeficiency.

Concerning this clone itself: Read data end 3 residues before the CDR3 end; the end is taken from the germline J gene. The chain uses TRBV2 and TRBJ2-3, with a tentative D call TRBD2 (6 bases). Trimming left V 5 bases short and J 0 bases short, with 12 bases between. The CDR3 consists of 15 residues. Germline V gene data show CDR1 as SNHLY and CDR2 as FYNNEI. The DNA read from the CDR3 is TGTGCCAGCAGTTCCCAGCGGGTTAGCACAGATACG. Its protein is CASSSQRVSTDT. From start to end, the CDR3 is CASSSQRVSTDTQYF.

Notes on this clone: The read finishes 3 residues shy of the CDR3 end, and the germline J gene is used to complete it. The chain carries TRBV7-2 and TRBJ2-3, with 7 bases lining up with TRBD2. The CDR3 contains 15 residues. Germline CDR1 reads SGHTA; CDR2 reads FQGNSA. The V segment lost 5 bases and the J segment 2 bases; nucleotides outside the gene matches: 7. CDR3 bases read: TGTGCCAGCAGCCAGTCAGCGGGGATCACAGATACG. It is translated as CASSQSAGITDT. The entire CDR3 reads CASSQSAGITDTQYF.

This clone was counted between two and nine times. The read ends 3 residues shy of where the CDR3 ends; the end is completed using the germline J gene. The chain employs TRBV18 and TRBJ1-3; D unresolved. This CDR3 spans 15 amino acids. Germline CDR1 KGHSH, CDR2 LQKENI. Trimming removed 2 bases from V and 0 bases from J, with 8 bases in between. This chain's CDR3 is CASSPKEVSGNTIYF. The CDR3 DNA, read in part, is TGTGCCAGCTCACCAAAAGAGGTCTCTGGAAACACC.

Concerning this clone itself: Sequencing ends 3 residues short of the CDR3 end; the germline J gene provides the rest. The chain joins TRBV7-9 to TRBJ1-1; TRBD1 might be the D (5 bases). Trimming shortened V by 2 bases and J by 5 bases, and 12 bases separated the two germline ends. Germline V gives CDR1 SEHNR, CDR2 FQNEAQ (reference sequence). This CDR3 spans 14 amino acids. The DNA read from the CDR3 is TGTGCCAGCAGCTTATTGGGGGGAAATACTGAA. It encodes CASSLLGGNTE. The whole CDR3 reads CASSLLGGNTEAFF.

About this clone: The CDR3 end is not reached by the read, which stops 3 residues before it; the germline J gene fills it in. The rearrangement joins TRBV6-2 or TRBV6-3 to TRBJ2-1; 7 bases map to TRBD1. CDR3 length: 15 amino acids. Germline V lookup: CDR1 MNHEY, CDR2 SVGEGT. With V trimmed by 6 bases and J by 3 bases, 8 bases remained unmatched. The CDR3 sequence is CASSDPTGYYNEQFF. The part of the CDR3 DNA that was read is TGTGCCAGCAGCGATCCGACAGGGTACTACAATGAG.

As regards this clone: Coverage ceases 3 residues before the CDR3 finishes, and the germline J gene fills in the end. This chain links TRBV6-2 or TRBV6-3 with TRBJ2-1; 15 bases are a match to TRBD2. This CDR3 is 15 amino acids long. Germline lookup yields CDR1 MNHEY and CDR2 SVGEGT. V was clipped by 4 bases and J by 7 bases; unmatched bases: 2. Partial CDR3 DNA: TGTGCCAGCAGTTGGACTAGCGGGGGGGAGAATGAG. It yields the protein CASSWTSGGENE. The entire CDR3 protein reads CASSWTSGGENEQFF.

A remark on this clone: The missing CDR3 end, 3 residues past where the read stops, is filled in from the germline J gene. J is TRBJ2-1 and V is TRBV6-2 or TRBV6-3; D is possibly TRBD1 (6 bases). Deletions cut 5 bases from V and 3 bases from J, with 11 bases between. The CDR3 sequence is 14 residues long. Germline V gene lookup returns CDR1 MNHEY and CDR2 SVGEGT. The sequenced CDR3 bases are TGTGCCAGCAGTACAGGGTATAGCTACAATGAG. Translated: CASSTGYSYNE. Given in full, the CDR3 is CASSTGYSYNEQFF.

The CDR3 sequence is CASSHPGLASEQYF. The part of the CDR3 DNA that was read is TGCGCCAGCAGCCACCCGGGACTAGCGAGCGAG. This sequence joins TRBV10-1 and TRBJ2-7, with TRBD2 matching over 10 bases. The CDR3 end falls 3 residues outside the read, so it is completed with the germline J gene. Germline loops: CDR1 WNHNN, CDR2 SYGVQD (reference sequence). The CDR3 runs to 14 residues. The V gene end was trimmed by 6 bases and the J gene end by 6 bases; junction bases not matched to a gene: 8.

This clone was observed a few times. The read finishes 3 residues shy of the CDR3 end, and the germline J gene is used to complete it. V gene TRBV29-1 combines with J gene TRBJ2-5; TRBD2 is a possible D gene (5 bases). V lost 3 bases and J lost 3, with 14 bases in between. The germline CDR1 and CDR2 sequences are SQVTM and ANQGSEA. The length of the CDR3 is 14 residues. The part of the CDR3 DNA that was read is TGCAGCGTTGATGACCCAGCGGATGAAGAGACC. Its protein product is CSVDDPADEET. In full, the CDR3 is CSVDDPADEETQYF.

The sample holds a few counts of this clone. Incomplete CDR3 DNA: TGTGCCAGCAGCTTTAGCGGGGGACAAGAGACC. Amino acid sequence: CASSFSGGQET. The whole CDR3 is CASSFSGGQETQYF. The V and J genes are TRBV7-2 and TRBJ2-5; 9 nucleotides agree with TRBD2. The observed sequence ends 3 residues before the CDR3 terminus, with the missing tail filled in from the germline J gene. V trimming: 3 bases; J trimming: 2 bases; junction bases outside the gene matches: 1. Germline CDR1 is SGHTA and CDR2 is FQGNSA. The CDR3 loop spans 14 amino acids.

Concerning this clone itself: The sequenced fragment ends 3 residues before the CDR3 boundary, so the rest is inferred from the germline J gene. The V gene is TRBV19, the J gene TRBJ1-4, with 7 bases identical to TRBD1. There are 15 residues in the CDR3. Germline CDR1 and CDR2: LNHDA and SQIVND (reference sequence). Losses at the gene ends were 8 bases for V and 0 bases for J; bases not matched to a gene: 6. The CDR3 bases that were read are TGTGCCAGTGGGGACAGTCCTGCAACTAATGAAAAA. Translated: CASGDSPATNEK. The full CDR3 protein reads CASGDSPATNEKLFF.

This clone was detected ten times or more. The CDR3 goes on 3 residues after the read ends, and that part is filled in from the germline J gene. The chain carries TRBV5-6 and TRBJ2-3, with D possibly TRBD1 on 5 matching bases. The germline gives CDR1 SGHDT, CDR2 YYEEEE. This CDR3 is built from 15 residues. The sequenced part of the CDR3 DNA is TGTGCCAGCAGCTCCCGGAGCCAGGGTCCCGCATCG. This gives the protein CASSSRSQGPAS. The whole CDR3 reads CASSSRSQGPASQYF.

About this clone: The read terminates 3 residues before the CDR3 end, so the remaining end is supplied by the germline J gene. V gene TRBV30 combines with J gene TRBJ1-6; 8 bases are a match to TRBD1. CDR3 length equals 13 residues. CDR1 and CDR2 from the germline V gene are GTSNPN and SVGIG (reference sequence). The junction had 4 bases not matched to a gene; V was cut back by 4 bases and J by 8 bases. Incomplete CDR3 DNA: TGTGCCTGGAAGGACAGGGTGGATTCACCC. It specifies CAWKDRVDSP. The complete CDR3 sequence is CAWKDRVDSPLHF.